This T cell receptor (beta chain) was captured by sequencing in a study of T cells in localized non-small cell lung cancer. This clone was detected only once. The protocol was immunoSEQ multiplex PCR, while the TCRdb copy is restricted to in-frame clones and leaves out a portion. The sample has 20,000 to 25,000 clones; around 87% are singletons. The CDR3 consists of 16 residues. The V gene's germline CDR1 is ENHRY and CDR2 SYGVKD. V lost 6 bases and J lost 3, with 20 bases in between. This rearrangement joins TRBV10-3 to TRBJ1-2; D is undetermined. The sequence derives from a man aged 40-75 years with stage II squamous cell lung carcinoma. The sample consisted of PBMCs, taken before any cancer treatment. CDR3 protein: CAIRPGPQTRYYGYTF. Here the CDR3 DNA reads TGTGCCATCAGACCCGGACCTCAAACAAGGTACTATGGCTACACCTTC.